Below, 30 T cell receptor beta chains from the same sample are listed, as sequenced in a study of blood T cell repertoires in COVID-19. Sequencing used immunoSEQ multiplex PCR; TCRdb keeps in-frame clones, though not all of them. The table shows hundreds of thousands of clones, with roughly 80% occurring only once. Sequencing was done on a sample of PBMCs or T cells enriched from blood (not recorded which). The source of these receptors is a man aged 35-49 years who had been exposed to COVID-19.

The chain couples TRBV10-3 to TRBJ1-2; TRBD1 agrees at 8 bases. This CDR3 comprises 15 residues. The V gene's germline CDR1 is ENHRY and CDR2 SYGVKD. After removal of 2 bases from V and 6 bases from J, the junction contained 8 bases not matched to a gene. DNA of the CDR3: TGTGCCATCAGTGAGGCGGCAGGGGGCGTCGATGGCTACACCTTC. Protein: CAISEAAGGVDGYTF.

This clone has only a few counts. This chain joins TRBV6-5 and TRBJ1-1; TRBD1 might be the D (5 bases). Trimming removed 8 bases at V and 7 bases at J, with 11 bases between. This CDR3 comprises 11 residues. Germline V gives CDR1 MNHEY, CDR2 SVGAGI. CDR3 residues: CASAVRGEAFF. Written as DNA, the CDR3 is TGTGCCAGCGCTGTTAGGGGTGAAGCTTTCTTT.

The chain combines TRBV6-5 with TRBJ1-4; D is ambiguous. The V gene's germline CDR1 is MNHEY and CDR2 SVGAGI. Trimming removed 0 bases at V and 7 bases at J, with 9 bases between. The CDR3 extends over 14 amino acids. In DNA, the CDR3 is TGTGCCAGCAGTTACTCCCCTCTCGGTGAAAAACTGTTTTTT. Protein sequence: CASSYSPLGEKLFF.

This chain connects TRBV29-1 to TRBJ1-6; possible D gene TRBD1, 5 bases. Germline lookup yields CDR1 SQVTM and CDR2 ANQGSEA. V was pared by 7 bases and J by 0 bases, with 10 bases between. The CDR3 contains 14 residues. CDR3 in DNA: TGCAGCGCCCGGGGGGACTCCTATAATTCACCCCTCCACTTT. It translates to CSARGDSYNSPLHF.

The V call is TRBV4-1, the J call TRBJ1-5; D unresolved. CDR3 size: 14 residues. Trimming stripped 2 bases from V and 5 bases from J, with 10 bases between. Germline V gene data show CDR1 as MGHRA and CDR2 as YSYEKL. This chain's CDR3 is CASSQYLGYQPQHF. CDR3 DNA: TGCGCCAGCAGCCAATATCTGGGCTATCAGCCCCAGCATTTT.

This clone was counted only a few times. The chain employs TRBV19 and TRBJ2-7; D remains unclear. In germline, CDR1 is LNHDA, CDR2 SQIVND (reference sequence). Trimming removed 2 bases from V and 3 bases from J, with 17 bases in between. The CDR3 is 16 amino acids. CDR3 protein: CASSISSSRSNYEQYF. In nucleotides, the CDR3 is TGTGCCAGTAGTATAAGTTCATCGAGGAGTAACTACGAGCAGTACTTC.

This clone turned up a few times. The rearrangement links TRBV10-2 to TRBJ2-1; 9 nucleotides match TRBD2. CDR1 is WSHSY and CDR2 is SAAADI in the germline V gene. The CDR3 has 15 residues. V shed 6 bases, J shed 6 bases, and the junction held 9 bases outside the gene matches. Here the CDR3 reads CASRVVLAGINEQFF. The CDR3 DNA reads TGCGCCAGCAGGGTAGTCCTAGCGGGAATCAATGAGCAGTTCTTC.

The gene calls are TRBV15 and TRBJ2-7, with D hard to call. Per germline, CDR1 LNHNV and CDR2 YYDKDF (reference sequence). This CDR3 region has 15 residues. Trimming took off 0 bases at V and 1 base at J, with 10 bases between the two ends. The DNA for the CDR3 is TGTGCCACCAGCAGAGATAAGAGGCAGTCCTACGAGCAGTACTTC. It is translated as CATSRDKRQSYEQYF.

J is TRBJ1-1 and V is TRBV18, with D perhaps TRBD1 (5 bases). The germline V gene has CDR1 KGHSH and CDR2 LQKENI. V lost 5 bases to trimming and J lost 3 bases, with 13 bases between them. The CDR3 is 14 amino acids. The CDR3 is CASSTAPGDTEAFF. The CDR3 DNA sequence: TGTGCCAGCTCAACAGCCCCGGGGGACACTGAAGCTTTCTTT. The full variable domain, completed using reference TRBV18 and TRBJ1-1, is NAGVMQNPRHLVRRRGQEARLRCSPMKGHSHVYWYRQLPEEGLKFMVYLQKENIIDESGMPKERFSAEFPKEGPSILRIQQVVRGDSAAYFCASSTAPGDTEAFFGQGTRLTVV.

The rearrangement uses TRBV12-3 or TRBV12-4 and TRBJ1-1; unclear D gene. Trimming shortened V by 3 bases and J by 5 bases, and 10 bases separated the two germline ends. The CDR3 spans 13 residues. This CDR3 is CASSFIGRTEAFF. CDR3 sequence (DNA): TGTGCCAGCAGTTTTATCGGTCGGACTGAAGCTTTCTTT.

A single count supports this clone. The rearrangement uses TRBV6-5 and TRBJ1-5; 7 bases match TRBD1. This CDR3 region has 15 residues. J was trimmed by 2 bases and V by 5 bases; bases with no gene match: 6. The V gene's germline CDR1 is MNHEY and CDR2 SVGAGI. The CDR3 bases are TGTGCCAGCAGTAGGTACAGGGGTGGCAATCAGCCCCAGCATTTT. It specifies CASSRYRGGNQPQHF.

This chain connects TRBV7-6 to TRBJ2-7, with 10 bases lining up with TRBD2. The germline V gene has CDR1 SGHVS and CDR2 FNYEAQ. With V trimmed by 3 bases and J by 3 bases, 2 bases remained unmatched. This CDR3 is built from 14 residues. The CDR3: CASSLIAGGYEQYF. The CDR3 DNA follows: TGTGCCAGCAGCTTGATAGCGGGAGGCTACGAGCAGTACTTC.

The chain recombines TRBV19 with TRBJ2-7, with D perhaps TRBD2 (6 bases). The CDR3 consists of 14 residues. CDR1 is LNHDA, CDR2 SQIVND, per germline (reference sequence). CDR3 DNA: TGTGCGACGGCGGGGTCCGAACGGAGGTACGAGCAGTACTTC. Its protein is CATAGSERRYEQYF.

The count of this clone is one. The chain employs TRBV29-1 and TRBJ2-6; 9 nucleotides match TRBD1. CDR1 is SQVTM, CDR2 ANQGSEA, per germline. This CDR3 has 16 amino acids. Trimming took 5 bases from V and 4 from J; bases not matched to a gene: 9. Here the CDR3 DNA reads TGCAGCGTTCACGGGACAGGGCTACGAGGGGCCAACGTCCTGACTTTC. It is translated as CSVHGTGLRGANVLTF.

The chain uses TRBV5-1 and TRBJ2-3; the D is unclear. There are 14 residues in the CDR3. The germline gives CDR1 SGHRS, CDR2 YFSETQ. Trimming shortened V by 7 bases and J by 5 bases, and 17 bases separated the two germline ends. The DNA of the CDR3 is TGCGCCAGCCGCCCAACTATTTCCGGAGATACGCAGTATTTT. Protein: CASRPTISGDTQYF. The full variable domain, with the rest looked up from reference TRBV5-1 and TRBJ2-3, is KAGVTQTPRYLIKTRGQQVTLSCSPISGHRSVSWYQQTPGQGLQFLFEYFSETQRNKGNFPGRFSGRQFSNSRSEMNVSTLELGDSALYLCASRPTISGDTQYFGPGTRLTVL.

This clone was counted once. This chain links TRBV5-5 with TRBJ1-3, with a weak D call TRBD1 (5 bases). In germline, CDR1 is SGHKS, CDR2 YYEKEE (reference sequence). The V gene lost 6 bases and the J gene lost 0 bases, with 10 bases spanning the gap. The CDR3 spans 14 residues. The CDR3 spells CASILGGSGNTIYF. CDR3 in DNA: TGTGCCAGCATCCTCGGGGGCTCTGGAAACACCATATATTTT.

The sample holds one count of this clone. The V gene is TRBV6-1, the J gene TRBJ2-1, with TRBD2 matching over 11 bases. The V segment lost 4 bases and the J segment 5 bases; nucleotides outside the gene matches: 7. The CDR3 has 16 residues. Per the germline V gene, CDR1 is MNHNS and CDR2 is SASEGT. In DNA, the CDR3 is TGTGCCAGCAGTGGCACTAGCGGGAGTAGCCACAATGAGCAGTTCTTC. Protein: CASSGTSGSSHNEQFF.

The chain is built from TRBV7-8 and TRBJ1-2; 9 nucleotides line up with TRBD1. Germline CDR1 reads SGHVS; CDR2 reads FQNEAQ. With 5 bases clipped from V and 2 bases from J, the junction kept 12 bases outside the gene matches. The CDR3 runs to 17 residues. For the CDR3, the DNA is TGTGCCAGCAGCCCCACGGACAGGGGCATAACAAACTATGGCTACACCTTC. Its translation is CASSPTDRGITNYGYTF.

This sequence joins TRBV18 and TRBJ1-1; maybe TRBD1 (6 bases). CDR3 size: 13 residues. V was trimmed by 9 bases and J by 5 bases, leaving 16 bases between them. Germline V gene sequence: CDR1 KGHSH, CDR2 LQKENI. This chain's CDR3 is CASRGGAGTEAFF. The CDR3 nucleotides are TGTGCCAGTCGAGGGGGAGCGGGGACTGAAGCTTTCTTT.

The count of this clone is one. V and J are TRBV19 and TRBJ2-1, with TRBD2 as a possible D gene (5 bases). The germline gives CDR1 LNHDA, CDR2 SQIVND (reference sequence). This CDR3 is 13 amino acids long. Trimming stripped 5 bases from V and 6 bases from J, with 11 bases between. CDR3 in amino acids: CASSSSSLNEQFF. The CDR3 coding sequence is TGTGCCAGTAGTTCGTCTAGCCTCAATGAGCAGTTCTTC. Together with reference TRBV19 and TRBJ2-1, the CDR3 gives the full variable domain: DGGITQSPKYLFRKEGQNVTLSCEQNLNHDAMYWYRQDPGQGLRLIYYSQIVNDFQKGDIAEGYSVSREKKESFPLTVTSAQKNPTAFYLCASSSSSLNEQFFGPGTRLTVL.

The gene calls are TRBV3-1 (or the pseudogene TRBV3-2) and TRBJ2-2; 15 nucleotides line up with TRBD2. Germline loops: CDR1 LGHDT, CDR2 YNNKEL (reference sequence). Trimming cost V 6 bases and J 5 bases; bases outside gene matches: 1. CDR3 size: 15 residues. In nucleotides, the CDR3 is TGTGCCAGCAGTGGGACTAGCGGGAGGACCGGGGAGCTGTTTTTT. Encoded protein: CASSGTSGRTGELFF.

The chain carries TRBV27 and TRBJ2-6, with TRBD1 as a possible D gene (6 bases). Germline-derived CDR1 and CDR2 are MNHEY and SMNVEV (reference sequence). This CDR3 comprises 14 residues. V was pared by 7 bases and J by 2 bases, with 9 bases between. CDR3 DNA sequence: TGTGCCAGCACCCACAGGGCTGGGGCCAACGTCCTGACTTTC. This gives the protein CASTHRAGANVLTF.

V is TRBV4-1 and J is TRBJ2-3; TRBD2 matches at 10 bases. V was clipped by 0 bases and J by 6 bases; unmatched bases: 9. The CDR3 runs to 17 residues. Per germline, CDR1 MGHRA and CDR2 YSYEKL. The CDR3 bases are TGCGCCAGCAGCCAAGAATGGCTAGCGGGAGCACCTGATACGCAGTATTTT. It yields the protein CASSQEWLAGAPDTQYF.

The count of this clone is one. The J gene is TRBJ2-7, the V gene TRBV6-5, with a tentative D call TRBD1 (5 bases). In germline, CDR1 is MNHEY, CDR2 SVGAGI. The ends were cut back, 4 bases at V and 3 bases at J, with 13 bases in the middle. The CDR3 length is 14 residues. CDR3 nucleotide sequence: TGTGCCAGCAGTTTCGGGCAGGGCCTCTACGAGCAGTACTTC. Translating gives CASSFGQGLYEQYF.

The sample holds a few counts of this clone. J is TRBJ2-1 and V is TRBV2; D is perhaps TRBD2 (5 bases). Germline V CDR1 and CDR2: SNHLY, FYNNEI. V gave up 9 bases and J gave up 10 bases, with 16 bases separating them. The CDR3 runs 12 residues. CDR3 sequence: CASSIGRREQFF. CDR3 nucleotides: TGTGCCAGTTCGATCGGGCGGAGGGAGCAGTTCTTC.

This chain links TRBV20-1 with TRBJ2-7, with TRBD2 identical over 11 bases. This CDR3 is built from 15 residues. Losses at the gene ends were 3 bases for V and 4 bases for J; bases not matched to a gene: 8. Germline V gives CDR1 DFQATT, CDR2 SNEGSKA (reference sequence). In nucleotides, the CDR3 is TGCAGTGCTAGTCGGGCGACTAGCGGGAATTACGAGCAGTACTTC. Translation gives CSASRATSGNYEQYF.

This chain connects TRBV29-1 to TRBJ1-1, with D tentatively TRBD1 (5 bases). Germline V gene data show CDR1 as SQVTM and CDR2 as ANQGSEA. The CDR3 extends over 12 amino acids. Deletions cut 7 bases from V and 8 bases from J, with 17 bases between. The CDR3 nucleotides are TGCAGCGCTGGGGCAGGACCAACAGAAGCTTTCTTT. This codes for CSAGAGPTEAFF.

J is TRBJ2-2 and V is TRBV5-1, with TRBD2 identical over 7 bases. The junction had 6 bases not matched to a gene; V was cut back by 1 base and J by 6 bases. CDR1 is SGHRS and CDR2 is YFSETQ in the germline V gene. CDR3 size: 15 residues. The CDR3 spells CASSLTRGGSGELFF. CDR3 DNA: TGCGCCAGCAGCTTGACCCGCGGGGGATCCGGGGAGCTGTTTTTT.

This chain joins TRBV5-1 and TRBJ2-5; tentative D call: TRBD2 (6 bases). This CDR3 is built from 14 residues. The V end lost 0 bases, the J end lost 6 bases, and 12 bases lay between the germline ends. Looked up from germline, CDR1 is SGHRS and CDR2 is YFSETQ. CDR3 amino acids: CASSLVGGMKTQYF. CDR3 DNA: TGCGCCAGCAGCTTGGTTGGCGGGATGAAGACCCAGTACTTC.

The chain joins TRBV5-1 to TRBJ1-1, with D possibly being TRBD1 (5 bases). The CDR3 consists of 14 residues. Trimming stripped 0 bases from V and 11 bases from J, with 17 bases between. Germline CDR1 and CDR2: SGHRS and YFSETQ. The CDR3 protein is CASSLEGRQGEAFF. Written as DNA, the CDR3 is TGCGCCAGCAGCTTGGAGGGTCGGCAGGGTGAGGCTTTCTTT.